This entry describes one T cell receptor beta chain. The antigen is not known. These data originate in a study of Ad26.COV2.S vaccination and SARS-CoV-2 variants. Study background: A COV1001 Ad26.COV2.S trial-arm participant provided the sample. Ad26.COV2.S, an intramuscular injection, was given once or twice 56 days apart.

Germline values: CDR1 LNHDA, CDR2 SQIVND (reference sequence). After removal of 5 bases from V and 3 bases from J, the junction contained 7 bases not matched to a gene. This CDR3 region has 15 residues. Described treatment: some 20 received Ad26.COV2.S at low or high dose, single or two shots; about 5 received placebo; per-sample allocation not given. Following the first vaccine or placebo injection, samples were taken on day 63. Boston provided a donor who was an adult aged 18-55 years. Study-wide results and limits: Those who received the vaccine showed greater spike-specific TCR breadth than those given placebo.

Profiling relied on immunoSEQ multiplex PCR, and the TCRdb table lists in-frame clones only, not all of them. In the table there are some 290,000 clones, approximately 86% of which are singletons. This chain joins TRBV19 and TRBJ2-4, with 7 bases fitting TRBD2. The TCR comes from a person aged 18 to 59 who received the Ad26.COV2.S COVID-19 vaccine or a placebo. The input for sequencing was peripheral blood, taken in a trial of Ad26.COV2.S vaccine versus placebo. CDR3 DNA: TGTGCCAGTAGTCAGCGGGGTTTCGACAAAAACATTCAGTACTTC. As protein: CASSQRGFDKNIQYF.